These 26 T cell receptor beta chains originate from one sample sequenced in a study of blood T cells in healthy people across ages. It was with a sample-barcoded 5' primer and a J-beta primer mix that a second PCR of roughly 6 to 12 cycles was run. MiXCR was run by TCRdb on the 5' RACE reads, yielding one entry per CDR3 protein. The table shows some 1.7 million distinct CDR3 sequences, with roughly 27% occurring only once. The specimen sequenced was blood. Receptor source: a woman between 25 and 40 years old in good health.

This clonotype was counted between two and nine times. The chain employs TRBV5-1 and TRBJ1-2; D may be TRBD1 (5 bases). Deletions cut 0 bases from V and 8 bases from J, with 11 bases between. In germline, CDR1 is SGHRS, CDR2 YFSETQ. The CDR3 sequence is 13 residues long. In DNA, the CDR3 is TGCGCCAGCAGCTTGGTTTCGGGGGAAGGCTACACCTTC. It is translated as CASSLVSGEGYTF.

Many counts were recorded for this clonotype. The chain carries TRBV12-3 or TRBV12-4 and TRBJ2-7; 8 bases line up with TRBD2. The CDR3 spans 18 residues. J was trimmed by 0 bases and V by 3 bases; bases with no gene match: 13. DNA for the CDR3: TGTGCCAGCAGTTTTAACGGGGGGGCTTCATCTAACTCCTACGAGCAGTACTTC. Translated: CASSFNGGASSNSYEQYF.

The chain carries TRBV27 and TRBJ1-1; TRBD1 is a possible D gene (5 bases). V shed 3 bases and J shed 4 bases, with 12 bases lying between them. CDR1 and CDR2 from the germline V gene are MNHEY and SMNVEV (reference sequence). CDR3 length equals 14 residues. The CDR3 DNA sequence: TGTGCCAGCAGTTTCGTGGGGGGAGGCACTGAAGCTTTCTTT. It translates to CASSFVGGGTEAFF.

This chain joins TRBV7-2 and TRBJ2-6; 7 bases match TRBD2. V lost 2 bases to trimming and J lost 4 bases; unmatched junction nucleotides: 11. This CDR3 comprises 18 residues. The germline CDR1 and CDR2 sequences are SGHTA and FQGNSA. The chain's CDR3 is CASSLNPGRGPGANVLTF. CDR3 DNA: TGTGCCAGCAGCTTAAACCCAGGGAGGGGACCCGGGGCCAACGTCCTGACTTTC.

This chain connects TRBV20-1 to TRBJ1-3, with D hard to call. The CDR3 totals 12 residues. Germline V CDR1 and CDR2: DFQATT, SNEGSKA (reference sequence). Trimming pared 0 bases from V and 2 bases from J, leaving 2 bases between. The CDR3 loop is CSAREAGNTIYF. CDR3 nucleotides: TGCAGTGCTAGAGAGGCTGGAAACACCATATATTTT.

There are many counts of this clonotype. This chain connects TRBV28 to TRBJ2-7; TRBD1 agrees at 10 bases. Losses at the gene ends were 6 bases for V and 5 bases for J; bases not matched to a gene: 10. The germline gives CDR1 MDHEN, CDR2 SYDVKM. This CDR3 contains 15 residues. The CDR3 nucleotides read TGTGCCAGCAGGGTTCCGGGACAGGGGTACCACGAGCAGTACTTC. As protein: CASRVPGQGYHEQYF.

V gene TRBV12-3 or TRBV12-4 combines with J gene TRBJ2-3; 8 bases are a match to TRBD1. The CDR3 runs to 14 residues. Losses at the gene ends were 7 bases for V and 4 bases for J; bases not matched to a gene: 7. The CDR3 spells CASNPQGAADTQYF. The CDR3 DNA sequence: TGTGCCAGCAATCCCCAGGGGGCAGCAGATACGCAGTATTTT.

This clonotype came up a few times. This chain connects TRBV11-2 to TRBJ2-2; D unresolved. V lost 8 bases, J lost 1 base, and 11 bases lay in between. From germline, CDR1 is SGHAT and CDR2 FQNNGV. The CDR3 has 14 residues. CDR3 in DNA: TGTGCCAGCCCGGGCCTGAGGAACACCGGGGAGCTGTTTTTT. It specifies CASPGLRNTGELFF.

This clonotype has at least ten counts. This chain joins TRBV20-1 and TRBJ2-3, with unresolved D. The V and J ends lost 7 bases and 1 base respectively, with 9 bases between them. The CDR3 is 12 residues long. The V gene's germline CDR1 is DFQATT and CDR2 SNEGSKA (reference sequence). This CDR3 reads CSVPGGTDTQYF. Here the CDR3 DNA reads TGCAGTGTCCCTGGAGGCACAGATACGCAGTATTTT.

This clonotype was counted ten times or more. The chain is built from TRBV20-1 and TRBJ2-1, with 13 bases lining up with TRBD2. This CDR3 contains 15 residues. CDR1 DFQATT and CDR2 SNEGSKA come from the germline V gene (reference sequence). J lost 1 base, V lost 5 bases, and 2 bases had no gene match. As DNA, the CDR3 is TGCAGTGCTTGGACTAGCGGGAGATCCTACAATGAGCAGTTCTTC. Translated: CSAWTSGRSYNEQFF.

In the case of this clonotype: The junction departs from germline at one end; a sequencing error may be responsible. The CDR3 region is CAGSLGVRGQAFF. DNA of the CDR3: TGTGCCGGCAGCTTAGGAGTTCGCGGTCAAGCGTTCTTC. J is TRBJ2-1 and V is TRBV11-1; D gene unclear. The CDR3 consists of 13 residues. Germline CDR1 and CDR2: SGHAT and FQDESV (reference sequence).

This clonotype was seen once. At one boundary the junction diverges from the germline segment, which might be a read error. The V call is TRBV4-3, the J call TRBJ2-7; D possibly matches TRBD1 or TRBD2 (5 bases each). The CDR3 length is 14 residues. Germline V gene lookup returns CDR1 LGHNA and CDR2 YSLEER. The CDR3 spells CTSSQDRGSYEQYF. The CDR3 DNA follows: TGCACCAGCAGCCAAGATCGGGGCAGCTACGAGCAGTACTTC.

In its sample, this clonotype was seen many times. This sequence joins TRBV5-1 and TRBJ2-5; a weak D match, TRBD1 (5 bases). The V gene lost 3 bases and the J gene lost 3 bases, with 9 bases spanning the gap. The CDR3 sequence is 13 residues long. Germline assignment: CDR1 SGHRS and CDR2 YFSETQ. CDR3 sequence reads: CASSWGDEETQYF. The CDR3 bases are TGCGCCAGCAGCTGGGGCGACGAAGAGACCCAGTACTTC.

V is TRBV20-1 and J is TRBJ1-6, with D uncertain. The CDR3 extends over 14 amino acids. V was pared by 0 bases and J by 9 bases, with 12 bases between. CDR1 is DFQATT and CDR2 is SNEGSKA in the germline V gene (reference sequence). The CDR3 sequence: CSARDTEGSSPLHF. CDR3 in DNA: TGCAGTGCTAGAGATACAGAGGGAAGTTCACCCCTCCACTTT.

This clonotype has only a few counts. The CDR3 DNA sequence: TGTGCCAGCAGCTTAACTAGTCAGAACCTCAGACAGCGGTTCTTC. Amino acid sequence: CASSLTSQNLRQRFF. The V gene is TRBV7-9, the J gene TRBJ2-1; either TRBD1 or TRBD2 may fit D (5 bases each). The V gene's germline CDR1 is SEHNR and CDR2 FQNEAQ (reference sequence). V lost 2 bases and J 15 bases, leaving 23 bases between the germline ends. This CDR3 spans 15 amino acids.

This clonotype was found a few times. CDR3 nucleotides: TGTGCCAGCAGCTTAGAAGGGGCGGTCGCCTACGAGCAGTACTTC. Its protein is CASSLEGAVAYEQYF. The chain has TRBV7-9 and TRBJ2-7; D is perhaps TRBD1 (5 bases). The germline CDR1 and CDR2 sequences are SEHNR and FQNEAQ (reference sequence). The CDR3 is 15 amino acids. The V end lost 1 base, the J end lost 2 bases, and 12 bases lay between the germline ends.

CDR3 sequence (DNA): TGTGCCAGCAGTTTAACCCCGACTCAGCCCCAGTATTTT. It specifies CASSLTPTQPQYF. V gene TRBV12-3 or TRBV12-4 combines with J gene TRBJ1-5; unclear D gene. The J call may be mistaken, given a closer DNA end match to TRBJ2-3. This CDR3 contains 13 residues.

On this clonotype itself: The junction does not match germline at one end; this may be a read error. The genes are TRBV12-3 or TRBV12-4 and TRBJ2-3; 11 nucleotides agree with TRBD2. The CDR3 extends over 17 amino acids. The CDR3 reads CASSDPGTSGSTDAQYF. The CDR3, as DNA: TGTGCCAGCAGTGACCCTGGGACTAGCGGAAGCACAGATGCGCAGTATTTT.

The V and J genes are TRBV6-6 and TRBJ2-2; D is tentatively TRBD1 or TRBD2 (5 bases each). Trimming cost V 9 bases and J 1 base, with 21 bases left between them. Germline loops: CDR1 MNHNY, CDR2 SVGAGI (reference sequence). This CDR3 comprises 17 residues. The CDR3 is CASPSMARGVNTGELFF. DNA of the CDR3: TGTGCCAGTCCTTCCATGGCGAGGGGAGTGAACACCGGGGAGCTGTTTTTT.

This clonotype was recorded many times. The chain combines TRBV3-1 with TRBJ2-6, with 7 bases that match TRBD1. The V segment lost 4 bases and the J segment 1 base; nucleotides outside the gene matches: 13. The CDR3 extends over 19 amino acids. Germline assignment: CDR1 LGHDT and CDR2 YNNKEL (reference sequence). The CDR3 region has the DNA TGTGCCAGCAGCCCACACCCGACAGGGTCTCTTTCTGGGGCCAACGTCCTGACTTTC. It codes for CASSPHPTGSLSGANVLTF.

This clonotype was found a few times. The rearrangement uses TRBV20-1 and TRBJ2-7; 9 bases align to TRBD2. Germline assignment: CDR1 DFQATT and CDR2 SNEGSKA (reference sequence). V was pared by 0 bases and J by 2 bases, with 5 bases of the junction left unmatched. The CDR3 has 15 amino acids. In DNA, the CDR3 is TGCAGTGCTAGAGAGGCAATAGCGGGAGCCTACGAGCAGTACTTC. Its protein product is CSAREAIAGAYEQYF.

This clonotype was recorded many times. The V and J genes are TRBV7-2 and TRBJ2-1, with 7 bases identical to TRBD2. The CDR3 length is 15 residues. Looked up from germline, CDR1 is SGHTA and CDR2 is FQGNSA. With V trimmed by 5 bases and J by 4 bases, 8 bases remained unmatched. This CDR3 is CASSPGGGGYNEQFF. The CDR3 DNA reads as TGTGCCAGCAGCCCGGGGGGTGGGGGATACAATGAGCAGTTCTTC.

This chain joins TRBV30 and TRBJ2-4; D is unclear. The last part of the DNA fits TRBJ2-7 better; the J call may be wrong. The CDR3 is made up of 12 amino acids. Germline V gene lookup returns CDR1 GTSNPN and CDR2 SVGIG (reference sequence). The DNA for the CDR3 is TGTGCCTGGAGTGTAGGGTGGGGCGAGCAGTACTTC. Translating gives CAWSVGWGEQYF.

The chain uses TRBV6-6 and TRBJ1-5, with no clear D. The CDR3 consists of 16 residues. Germline CDR1 and CDR2: MNHNY and SVGAGI (reference sequence). Trimming stripped 0 bases from V and 1 base from J, with 10 bases between. CDR3 in DNA: TGTGCCAGCAGTTACTCATGGGGTAGGAGCAATCAGCCCCAGCATTTT. Translated, it gives CASSYSWGRSNQPQHF.

This clonotype was seen only a few times. One junction end disagrees with the germline gene, perhaps due to a read error. V usage is TRBV5-1 and J usage is TRBJ2-1; no clear D gene. The CDR3 has 13 residues. Germline assignment: CDR1 SGHRS and CDR2 YFSETQ. The CDR3 coding sequence is TGCGCCAGCAGCCAAACGGGTTACACTGAGCAGTTCTTC. Encoded protein: CASSQTGYTEQFF.

This clonotype showed up many times. The V call is TRBV12-3 or TRBV12-4, the J call TRBJ2-5, with TRBD1 as a possible D gene (6 bases). The CDR3 totals 13 residues. Trimming took off 6 bases at V and 2 bases at J, with 10 bases between the two ends. The CDR3 DNA is TGTGCCAGCAGGAGGACAGTTCAAGAGACCCAGTACTTC. Protein product: CASRRTVQETQYF.